This T cell receptor beta chain was recorded in a study of STAT5B mutations in CD4+ large granular lymphocyte leukemia. Study results and caveats: 8/27 top patient clones versus 2/35 control clones were TRBV06-family.

V was trimmed by 3 bases and J by 5 bases, leaving 16 bases between them. The CDR3 spans 16 residues. Germline CDR1 reads KGHSH; CDR2 reads LQKENI. The table came from immunoSEQ multiplex PCR; TCRdb's copy has only in-frame clones and leaves some out. In the table there are 35,000 to 45,000 clones, just over 85% of which are singletons. As concerns this clone: Its antigen is as yet unknown.

The chain couples TRBV18 to TRBJ1-4, with TRBD1 as a possible D gene (6 bases). This clonotype originated in a human donor in good health. The specimen was CD4+ T cells from blood buffy coats. CDR3 residues: CASSPWDTGGNEKLFF. CDR3 sequence (DNA): TGTGCCAGCTCACCTTGGGACACCGGAGGGAATGAAAAACTGTTTTTT.